The source of this T cell receptor beta chain is a study of T-cell reconstitution after alpha-beta-depleted transplantation in children. This clonotype was seen more than once but under ten times. A library of TCRbeta sequences, prepared with unique molecular identifiers, was generated. TCRdb analysed the PCR reads with MiXCR anew, one entry per CDR3 protein. The top ten hold roughly 15% of the sample, which has around 490,000 distinct CDR3 sequences, 9.5% to 12% seen once. Germline V CDR1 and CDR2: MGHDK, SYGVNS. This CDR3 is built from 16 residues. V lost 2 bases, J lost 0 bases, and 10 bases lay in between.

The sequenced sample was PBMCs, mostly from graft donor cells, obtained 180 days after TCRalphabeta/CD19-depleted stem cell transplant. This receptor was obtained from a female patient between 2 and 15 years old who had a stem cell transplant for aplastic anemia, so the T cells may come from the graft donor. The V gene is TRBV25-1, the J gene TRBJ1-4; D is perhaps TRBD1 (6 bases). The CDR3 sequence: CASSEEGTTTNEKLFF. DNA for the CDR3: TGTGCCAGCAGTGAAGAAGGGACAACAACTAATGAAAAACTGTTTTTT.